Following are 19 T cell receptor beta chains from one sample sequenced in a study of technical replicates of blood from several donors. TCRdb keeps only in-frame clones here, not all; method: immunoSEQ multiplex PCR. Here the sample spans nearly 90,000 clones, 85% to 95% being singletons. Sequencing input: T cells isolated from PBMCs. These receptors originate from a human donor in good health.

The chain couples TRBV7-3 to TRBJ2-5; possible D gene TRBD1, 5 bases. CDR1 and CDR2 from the germline V gene are SGHTA and FQGTGA. This CDR3 region has 13 residues. V shed 3 bases and J shed 1 base, with 6 bases lying between them. The CDR3 here is CASSLDTQETQYF. In DNA form, the CDR3 reads TGTGCCAGCAGCTTGGACACCCAAGAGACCCAGTACTTC.

The rearrangement uses TRBV6-5 and TRBJ2-7, with 11 nucleotides matching TRBD1. This CDR3 spans 15 amino acids. Germline loops: CDR1 MNHEY, CDR2 SVGAGI. With V trimmed by 0 bases and J by 3 bases, 1 base remained unmatched. CDR3 region: CASSYSGTGGYEQYF. CDR3 sequence (DNA): TGTGCCAGCAGTTACTCCGGGACAGGGGGCTACGAGCAGTACTTC.

The V call is TRBV4-2, the J call TRBJ1-5; weak D call: TRBD1 (6 bases). The CDR3 contains 15 residues. The V end was cut by 1 base, the J end by 6 bases, with 13 bases between. Germline values: CDR1 LGHNA, CDR2 YNFKEQ. The CDR3 loop reads CASSQGAGAAQPQHF. The CDR3 nucleotides read TGTGCCAGCAGCCAAGGGGCAGGGGCGGCTCAGCCCCAGCATTTT.

The genes are TRBV4-3 and TRBJ2-3; tentative D call: TRBD1 (5 bases). CDR1 and CDR2 from the germline V gene are LGHNA and YSLEER. V gave up 1 base and J gave up 2 bases, with 7 bases separating them. The CDR3 sequence is 14 residues long. The CDR3 coding sequence is TGCGCCAGCAGCCAAGCGACAGTCACAGATACGCAGTATTTT. Protein product: CASSQATVTDTQYF.

The chain carries TRBV5-1 and TRBJ2-1; the match to TRBD2 covers 12 bases. J lost 7 bases, V lost 4 bases, and 9 bases had no gene match. CDR1 and CDR2 (germline): SGHRS, YFSETQ. There are 16 residues in the CDR3. The CDR3 reads CASSRTTSGSGNEQFF. In DNA, the CDR3 is TGCGCCAGCAGCAGGACGACTAGCGGGAGTGGGAATGAGCAGTTCTTC.

V and J are TRBV28 and TRBJ2-1; 10 bases fit TRBD2. The CDR3 covers 17 residues. Looked up from germline, CDR1 is MDHEN and CDR2 is SYDVKM. V lost 4 bases and J lost 6; bases outside the gene matches: 12. CDR3 bases: TGTGCCAGCAGTTCCATACTAGCGGGGAGCATCCCCAATGAGCAGTTCTTC. Encoded protein: CASSSILAGSIPNEQFF. Full variable domain (missing parts from reference TRBV28 and TRBJ2-1): DVKVTQSSRYLVKRTGEKVFLECVQDMDHENMFWYRQDPGLGLRLIYFSYDVKMKEKGDIPEGYSVSREKKERFSLILESASTNQTSMYLCASSSILAGSIPNEQFFGPGTRLTVL.

This chain links TRBV7-9 with TRBJ2-2, with TRBD1 as a possible D gene (5 bases). V shed 4 bases and J shed 3 bases, with 15 bases lying between them. The CDR3 covers 16 residues. Looked up from germline, CDR1 is SEHNR and CDR2 is FQNEAQ (reference sequence). The CDR3 reads CASSSQGTYDTGELFF. CDR3 DNA: TGTGCCAGCAGCTCTCAGGGCACATACGACACCGGGGAGCTGTTTTTT.

V and J are TRBV6-5 and TRBJ1-1; TRBD1 aligns across 9 bases. After removal of 7 bases from V and 4 bases from J, the junction contained 4 bases not matched to a gene. Looked up from germline, CDR1 is MNHEY and CDR2 is SVGAGI. CDR3 size: 13 residues. The CDR3 region has the DNA TGTGCCAGCATAGGACAGGGGATCACTGAAGCTTTCTTT. Translated: CASIGQGITEAFF.

V is TRBV7-3 and J is TRBJ2-7; 9 positions match TRBD2. Germline V gene sequence: CDR1 SGHTA, CDR2 FQGTGA. The CDR3 has 17 residues. V shed 0 bases and J 0 bases; nucleotides not matched to a gene: 6. CDR3 residues: CASSLTLAGKSSYEQYF. The CDR3 bases are TGTGCCAGCAGCTTAACCCTAGCGGGAAAGAGCTCCTACGAGCAGTACTTC.

The CDR3 DNA reads TGTGCCAGCAGGCCGACAGGGTCTGTTCTTTCCCAGCATTTT. Amino acid sequence: CASRPTGSVLSQHF. The chain combines TRBV6-5 with TRBJ1-5; 7 bases fit TRBD1. The V segment lost 6 bases and the J segment 11 bases; nucleotides outside the gene matches: 13. Germline CDR1 MNHEY, CDR2 SVGAGI. The CDR3 extends over 14 amino acids.

The chain employs TRBV6-5 and TRBJ1-5; the D gene is possibly TRBD1 (5 bases). The CDR3 runs 15 residues. Germline CDR1 MNHEY, CDR2 SVGAGI. Trimming took off 2 bases at V and 4 bases at J, with 12 bases between the two ends. In nucleotides, the CDR3 is TGTGCCAGCAGTTACACAAGATACAGGAATCAGCCCCAGCATTTT. As protein: CASSYTRYRNQPQHF.

The V call is TRBV6-5, the J call TRBJ1-2; perhaps TRBD1 as D (6 bases). The V end was cut by 2 bases, the J end by 0 bases, with 7 bases between. In germline, CDR1 is MNHEY, CDR2 SVGAGI. The CDR3 is 14 amino acids. In nucleotides, the CDR3 is TGTGCCAGCAGTTACGGGGACACTAACTATGGCTACACCTTC. As protein: CASSYGDTNYGYTF.

This chain connects TRBV5-1 to TRBJ2-6; D is perhaps TRBD1 (6 bases). V dropped 2 bases and J dropped 0 bases, with 6 bases sitting between them. Germline CDR1 is SGHRS and CDR2 is YFSETQ. The CDR3 is 15 amino acids. The CDR3 nucleotides read TGCGCCAGCAGCTTACAGGGCTCTGGGGCCAACGTCCTGACTTTC. Translating gives CASSLQGSGANVLTF.

V is TRBV2 and J is TRBJ2-1; TRBD2 matches at 9 bases. The CDR3 is made up of 12 amino acids. Germline trimming cut 7 bases from V and 15 bases from J; bases unmatched to any gene: 10. Germline V gene sequence: CDR1 SNHLY, CDR2 FYNNEI. The DNA of the CDR3 is TGTGCCAGCATACTAGCGGGCGGGACTTGGTTCTTC. Translated, it gives CASILAGGTWFF.

In nucleotides, the CDR3 is TGTGCCAGCAGCCATGGGGGGGCCTATGGCTACACCTTC. Translating gives CASSHGGAYGYTF. This chain links TRBV7-9 with TRBJ1-2; possibly TRBD1 for D (6 bases). The V gene's germline CDR1 is SEHNR and CDR2 FQNEAQ (reference sequence). The CDR3 totals 13 residues. Trimming stripped 5 bases from V and 4 bases from J, with 11 bases between.

V gene TRBV28 combines with J gene TRBJ2-1; D is unclear. The V and J ends lost 2 bases and 0 bases respectively, with 8 bases between them. This CDR3 is 15 amino acids long. Germline CDR1 reads MDHEN; CDR2 reads SYDVKM. CDR3 DNA: TGTGCCAGCAGTTTAACGGTGAGCTCCTACAATGAGCAGTTCTTC. Its protein product is CASSLTVSSYNEQFF. The whole variable domain, remainder taken from reference TRBV28 and TRBJ2-1, is DVKVTQSSRYLVKRTGEKVFLECVQDMDHENMFWYRQDPGLGLRLIYFSYDVKMKEKGDIPEGYSVSREKKERFSLILESASTNQTSMYLCASSLTVSSYNEQFFGPGTRLTVL.

J is TRBJ2-7 and V is TRBV10-3, with D tentatively TRBD2 (5 bases). Deletions cut 6 bases from V and 4 bases from J, with 10 bases between. The germline CDR1 and CDR2 sequences are ENHRY and SYGVKD. This CDR3 is built from 12 residues. CDR3 region: CAISGGGYEQYF. The CDR3 DNA follows: TGTGCCATCAGCGGAGGAGGTTACGAGCAGTACTTC.

This CDR3 is CASSPELVSISNEQFF. The DNA of the CDR3 is TGTGCCAGCAGTCCCGAACTAGTTTCAATAAGTAATGAGCAGTTCTTC. The V call is TRBV2, the J call TRBJ2-1, with D maybe TRBD2 (5 bases). The germline gives CDR1 SNHLY, CDR2 FYNNEI. Trimming took off 5 bases at V and 7 bases at J, with 21 bases between the two ends. The length of the CDR3 is 16 residues.

The rearrangement joins TRBV27 to TRBJ1-5; D remains ambiguous. The CDR3 has 15 residues. Germline loops: CDR1 MNHEY, CDR2 SMNVEV (reference sequence). Trimming cost V 2 bases and J 3 bases, with 11 bases left between them. CDR3: CASSLLGGSNQPQHF. CDR3 DNA sequence: TGTGCCAGCAGTTTACTGGGAGGCTCCAATCAGCCCCAGCATTTT.